These T cell receptor beta chains were read from a single sample in a study of T-cell memory formation after mild COVID-19. TCRdb processed the 5' RACE reads anew with MiXCR; each CDR3 protein has one entry. The sample contains roughly 380,000 distinct CDR3 sequences, around 27% of which appear only once. The sequenced sample consisted of PBMCs or a T cell subset sorted from them (not recorded which). Receptors originate from an adult woman who had mild COVID-19 (a few samples of this study predate the infection). Cell type and time point are not known. The CDR3 runs from the conserved cysteine through the conserved F or W. D genes are given only for firm matches. Some rows have no size entry. The others give once, few or many, or a class for an expanded clone.

v_gene	abundance	j_gene	d_gene	CDR3nt	CDR3aa
TRBV12-3/TRBV12-4	few	TRBJ2-1	TRBD2	TGTGCCAGCAGTTCGAGGACTAGCGGGGGACACAATGAGCAGTTCTTC	CASSSRTSGGHNEQFF
TRBV6-5	.	TRBJ1-1	.	TGTGCCAGCAGTTACGTTCGGGGAAACACTGAAGCTTTCTTT	CASSYVRGNTEAFF
TRBV10-3	.	TRBJ2-5	TRBD2	TGTGCCAACTCCCTAGCGGGGGCCGGGGAGACCCAGTACTTC	CANSLAGAGETQYF
TRBV30	.	TRBJ2-7	.	TGTGCCTGGCATCCCTGGGGGGCATCCTACGAGCAGTACTTC	CAWHPWGASYEQYF
TRBV12-5	.	TRBJ1-2	.	TGTGCTAGTGGTTCCGACTATGGCTACACCTTC	CASGSDYGYTF
TRBV4-1	.	TRBJ2-2	.	TGCGCCAGCAGCCAAGAGGCGGGGAGTACCGGGGAGCTGTTTTTT	CASSQEAGSTGELFF
TRBV12-3/TRBV12-4	once	TRBJ1-1	.	TGTGCCAGCAGTTTGGGGGCAGGACCCAACATTGAAGCTTTCTTT	CASSLGAGPNIEAFF
TRBV5-1	few	TRBJ2-7	.	TGCGCCAGCAGCTTAACAGTTCTATCTACCTACGAGCAGTACTTC	CASSLTVLSTYEQYF
TRBV20-1	.	TRBJ1-1	.	TGCAGTGCTAGAGATACAGGGTTCGGCACTGAAGCTTTCTTT	CSARDTGFGTEAFF
TRBV12-3/TRBV12-4	.	TRBJ1-2	.	TGTGCCAGCAACGGCGGGGAGGGCTACACCTTC	CASNGGEGYTF
TRBV12-3/TRBV12-4	.	TRBJ2-7	.	TGTGCCAGCAGCCCGGGGGCATACCACTACGAGCAGTACTTC	CASSPGAYHYEQYF
TRBV7-2	.	TRBJ2-5	TRBD1	TGTGCCAGGCCGGGACAGGGGGCGACCCAGTACTTC	CARPGQGATQYF
TRBV2	few	TRBJ2-5	TRBD1	TGTGCCAGCAGGGAGGACAGGGGCTCCCTCGGGGCCCGAAGAAAGACCCAGTACTTC	CASREDRGSLGARRKTQYF
TRBV27	few	TRBJ2-1	TRBD1	TGTGCCAGCAGTTCGGGACAGGTAGGGAGCAATGAGCAGTTCTTC	CASSSGQVGSNEQFF
TRBV7-2	few	TRBJ2-4	.	TGTGCCAGCAGCCCCAGGACAGACACTCTAGCCAAAAACATTCAGTACTTC	CASSPRTDTLAKNIQYF
TRBV24-1	few	TRBJ2-1	.	TGTGCCACCAGTGATTTATCTGGCAAGGAAAACAATGAGCAGTTCTTC	CATSDLSGKENNEQFF
TRBV3-1	few	TRBJ2-7	.	TGTGCCAGCAGCCAAGTACCCCACGAGCAGTACTTC	CASSQVPHEQYF
TRBV20-1	.	TRBJ1-2	.	TGCAGTGCTATGGTAGGGGTGGATGGCTACACCTTC	CSAMVGVDGYTF
TRBV5-6	.	TRBJ1-1	.	TGTGCCAGCAGCTTTAGTACCATCGGGAACACTGAAGCTTTCTTT	CASSFSTIGNTEAFF
TRBV6-5	few	TRBJ2-7	TRBD2	TGTGCCAGCAGTTACGTAGAGCGGGGCGAGCAGTACTTC	CASSYVERGEQYF
TRBV6-4	.	TRBJ1-5	.	TGTGCCAGCAGCCCCGAGAGCAATCAGCCCCAGCATTTT	CASSPESNQPQHF
TRBV2	few	TRBJ1-5	.	TGTGCCAGCAGTGAAGCTGCTGGGAGCAATCAGCCCCAGCATTTT	CASSEAAGSNQPQHF
TRBV7-9	.	TRBJ2-1	TRBD1	TGTGCCAGCAGCTCGACAGGGGTCTACAATGAGCAGTTCTTC	CASSSTGVYNEQFF
TRBV5-5	.	TRBJ1-1	TRBD1	TGTGCCAGCAGCTTGGAAGGGACAGCCCGCGTCTTT	CASSLEGTARVF
TRBV5-1	few	TRBJ1-1	.	TGCGCCAGCAGGGTTCTTGTCGACACTGAAGCTTTCTTT	CASRVLVDTEAFF
TRBV20-1	.	TRBJ2-3	.	TGCAGTGCTCCTTTCTCGGGTACAGATACGCAGTATTTT	CSAPFSGTDTQYF
TRBV29-1	few	TRBJ2-7	TRBD1	TGCAGCGCTACCCCCCGGGACAGGGCCTACGAGCAGTACTTC	CSATPRDRAYEQYF
TRBV5-5	.	TRBJ2-2	TRBD2	TGTGCCAGCAGTTCCTTGGCAGCGGGAGGCAACACCGGGGAGCTGTTTTTT	CASSSLAAGGNTGELFF
TRBV5-5	few	TRBJ1-2	.	TGTGCCAGCAGCTTGGTGTCTGCTAACTATGGCTACACCTTC	CASSLVSANYGYTF
TRBV7-6	many	TRBJ2-7	TRBD1	TGTGCCAGCAGACCCGGGACAGGGGCGTACGAGCAGTACTTC	CASRPGTGAYEQYF
TRBV12-3/TRBV12-4	.	TRBJ2-7	.	TGTGCCAGCAGTTTAGAACAGAACTACGAGCAGTACTTC	CASSLEQNYEQYF
TRBV6-2/TRBV6-3	few	TRBJ2-3	.	TGTGCCAGCTCCACCTACGCTACAGGGATTACAGATACGCAGTATTTT	CASSTYATGITDTQYF
TRBV12-3/TRBV12-4	few	TRBJ1-5	.	TGTGCCAGCAGTTTTGGGGGGAGACAGCCCCAGCATTTT	CASSFGGRQPQHF
TRBV25-1	.	TRBJ2-1	TRBD1	TGTGCCAGCAGTGACCGCCCGGGACAGGATTTTTACAATGAGCAGTTCTTC	CASSDRPGQDFYNEQFF
TRBV5-1	few	TRBJ2-5	TRBD1	TGCGCCAGCAGCTCGACATGGACAGGTTTAGAGACCCAGTACTTC	CASSSTWTGLETQYF
TRBV5-1	few	TRBJ2-2	.	TGCGCCAGCAGCTTGGCTTTAGCCGGGGAGCTGTTTTTT	CASSLALAGELFF
TRBV7-8	few	TRBJ2-7	.	TGTGCCAGCAGCTTAGCCCCGGGCCGATACGAGCAGTACTTC	CASSLAPGRYEQYF
TRBV12-3/TRBV12-4	.	TRBJ2-1	.	TGTGCCAGTTCTACAGCCCTGGGGAATGAGCAGTTCTTC	CASSTALGNEQFF
TRBV24-1	few	TRBJ2-1	TRBD2	TGTGCCACCAGTGATGGACTAGCCGGCAATGAGCAGTTCTTC	CATSDGLAGNEQFF
TRBV13	few	TRBJ1-1	.	TGTGCCAGCAGCTTTTCGTCAGGGCCGTACACTGAAGCTTTCTTT	CASSFSSGPYTEAFF
TRBV3-1	few	TRBJ2-3	.	TGTGCCAGCAGCCCCGCCGGGACCCCGCCAGATACGCAGTATTTT	CASSPAGTPPDTQYF
TRBV20-1	few	TRBJ1-5	.	TGCAGTGCTCGGGGGGGGCTTAGCAATCAGCCCCAGCATTTT	CSARGGLSNQPQHF
TRBV6-4	many	TRBJ2-1	TRBD2	TGTGCCAGCAGTGACGCTGCGGGAGGGGATGAGCAGTTCTTC	CASSDAAGGDEQFF
TRBV24-1	.	TRBJ2-2	.	TGTGCCACCAGTGAGGACAATCGGAACACCGGGGAGCTGTTTTTT	CATSEDNRNTGELFF
TRBV29-1	few	TRBJ1-1	.	TGCAGCACCCGAGGATCAGGCACATTGAACACTGAAGCTTTCTTT	CSTRGSGTLNTEAFF
TRBV7-6	.	TRBJ1-2	.	TGTGCCAGCAGCTTGACGAGGGAATGGGGCTACACCTTC	CASSLTREWGYTF
TRBV5-1	few	TRBJ2-3	TRBD1	TGCGCCAGCAGCTTGCGGCAGGGGGCAGATACGCAGTATTTT	CASSLRQGADTQYF
TRBV3-1	.	TRBJ1-5	.	TGTGCCAGCAGCCAAGAATTTGGTCAGCCCCAGCATTTT	CASSQEFGQPQHF
TRBV6-6	.	TRBJ1-5	.	TGTGCCAGCAGTTACTCGTTAGTTGGGGGCGGGGGCAATCAGCCCCAGCATTTT	CASSYSLVGGGGNQPQHF
TRBV7-2	many	TRBJ1-5	.	TGTGCCAGCAGCTTGGGAATGAGCAATCAGCCCCAGCATTTT	CASSLGMSNQPQHF
TRBV5-6	few	TRBJ2-3	TRBD2	TGTGCCAGCAGCCCCCTAGCGGTTAGCACAGATACGCAGTATTTT	CASSPLAVSTDTQYF
TRBV7-9	few	TRBJ1-1	.	TGTGCCAGCAGCTCCCTCGGTAAACTGAACACTGAAGCTTTCTTT	CASSSLGKLNTEAFF
TRBV7-2	.	TRBJ2-1	TRBD2	TGTGCCAGCAGCTGGGACTGGCGGGAGAGGGGAGTAGAGCAGTTCTTC	CASSWDWRERGVEQFF
TRBV27	.	TRBJ2-1	TRBD1	TGTGCCAGCAGACTGACAGGGAGCTCCTACACTGAGCAGTTCTTC	CASRLTGSSYTEQFF
TRBV2	few	TRBJ2-1	TRBD1	TGTGCCAGCGGGGAAGACAGGGGCTCCTACAATGAGCAGTTCTTC	CASGEDRGSYNEQFF